This TCR beta chain comes out of a study of shared clonotypes between healthy human individuals. Every subset's genomic DNA went evenly onto several immunoSEQ plates. The assay was immunoSEQ multiplex PCR, and TCRdb's table has in-frame clones only and misses some. The table lists about 480,000 clones, about four fifths of them singletons. Study-wide points: Depth of sequencing was expected to influence donor clonotype sharing.

The CDR3 sequence is 11 residues long. Germline V gene lookup returns CDR1 MDHEN and CDR2 SYDVKM. To note about this clone: Its specificity is unknown.

Every contributor of samples was a Caucasian grown-up residing in Nashville, Tennessee. The receptor's source is a woman aged 35 to 49 in good health. Some clones in this sample may be carry-over from other donors' samples. The sample consisted of PBMCs. The chain couples TRBV28 to TRBJ2-5; unclear D gene. The DNA end is more similar to TRBJ2-7, so the J call may be wrong. This CDR3 is CASSPRLEQYF. The CDR3, as DNA: TGTGCCAGCAGCCCTCGCCTCGAGCAGTACTTC.